This T cell receptor (beta chain) was profiled in a study of shared clonotypes between healthy human individuals. Study summary: The study enrolled a couple of women and a few men aged 18 to 49.

On this clone itself: Its antigen remains unknown.

Assay: immunoSEQ multiplex PCR; the TCRdb copy retains only in-frame clones and omits some. This table has fewer than 2.5 million clones, 93% appearing once. Germline V lookup: CDR1 LGHNA, CDR2 YNFKEQ. V lost 0 bases to trimming and J lost 2 bases, with 10 bases between them. CDR3 size: 15 residues. Broader study findings: In contrast to clonotypes shared by all four donors, non-shared clonotypes had lower generation probabilities. Naive subsets tended to show greater estimated richness than memory subsets.

Sequencing input: naive CD4+ T cells from PBMCs. Subset meaning: CD45RA+ positively selected. The origin of this receptor is a man in his late teens or twenties in good health. Some clones in this sample may be carry-over from other donors' samples. This chain links TRBV4-2 with TRBJ2-5; D is perhaps TRBD2 (5 bases). CDR3 region: CASSQDSKRQETQYF. As DNA, the CDR3 is TGTGCCAGCAGCCAAGATTCCAAGCGGCAAGAGACCCAGTACTTC.